A selection of T cell receptor beta chains follows, all from one sample in a study of shared T cell receptors in the human thymus. Assay: immunoSEQ multiplex PCR; the TCRdb copy retains only in-frame clones and omits some. The sample lists 600,000 or so clones, over 75% occurring once. These same records also appear under a second study, on human thymus T cells.

Sequencing used thymocytes. The receptors stem from a boy under two years old with a congenital heart defect. CDR3s include the opening cysteine and the closing phenylalanine or tryptophan. A D gene is named only where the DNA matches it firmly. Clone size is shown for a subset of rows, as once, few, many or a class of expanded clone.

TRBJ1-5 | - | - | TRBV10-2 | CASTRGGSNQPQHF | TGCGCCAGCACCCGGGGGGGGAGCAATCAGCCCCAGCATTTT
TRBJ1-1 | - | TRBD1 | TRBV27 | CASILFRDRAFEAFF | TGTGCCAGCATTCTCTTCCGGGACAGGGCTTTTGAAGCTTTCTTT
TRBJ1-1 | - | - | TRBV27 | CASSTEDNAGTEAFF | TGTGCCAGCAGCACGGAAGACAATGCGGGGACTGAAGCTTTCTTT
TRBJ1-5 | - | - | TRBV4-3 | CASSQGRAATGGNQPQHF | TGCGCCAGCAGCCAAGGACGAGCCGCGACAGGCGGGAATCAGCCCCAGCATTTT
TRBJ1-5 | - | TRBD1 | TRBV27 | CASSPQTGGGYQPQHF | TGTGCCAGCAGTCCTCAGACAGGGGGCGGGTATCAGCCCCAGCATTTT
TRBJ2-2 | - | TRBD1 | TRBV28 | CASSKEAQQGCSNTGELFF | TGTGCCAGCAGCAAGGAGGCACAACAGGGGTGTTCGAACACCGGGGAGCTGTTTTTT
TRBJ2-3 | few | TRBD2 | TRBV18 | CASSPTSGRPPPTDTQYF | TGTGCCAGCTCACCGACTAGCGGGAGGCCCCCTCCCACAGATACGCAGTATTTT
TRBJ2-3 | - | TRBD2 | TRBV11-3 | CASSERGASTDTQYF | TGTGCCAGCAGCGAGCGGGGGGCAAGCACAGATACGCAGTATTTT
TRBJ1-6 | - | - | TRBV27 | CASSSRPGANNSPLHF | TGTGCCAGCAGTTCACGCCCGGGAGCAAATAATTCACCCCTCCACTTT
TRBJ1-5 | - | TRBD1 | TRBV10-3 | CAISSRDRGNKSNQPQHF | TGTGCCATCAGTAGCCGGGACAGGGGGAACAAGAGCAATCAGCCCCAGCATTTT
TRBJ1-2 | - | TRBD1 | TRBV2 | CASTQPDRVQYGYTF | TGTGCCAGCACCCAACCGGACAGGGTGCAATATGGCTACACCTTC
TRBJ2-7 | - | TRBD2 | TRBV11-2 | CATREGKTGEQYF | TGTGCCACCCGGGAGGGCAAAACGGGAGAGCAGTACTTC
TRBJ1-2 | - | - | TRBV14 | CASSRRPNYGYTF | TGTGCCAGCAGCCGGAGGCCAAACTATGGCTACACCTTC
TRBJ2-7 | - | TRBD2 | TRBV5-1 | CASSLGFISGETYEQYF | TGCGCCAGCAGCTTGGGCTTCATTAGCGGGGAGACATACGAGCAGTACTTC
TRBJ2-1 | - | TRBD2 | TRBV7-2 | CASSPFKVMASGGNEQFF | TGTGCCAGCAGCCCCTTTAAGGTGATGGCTAGCGGGGGAAATGAGCAGTTCTTC
TRBJ2-7 | - | TRBD2 | TRBV4-3 | CASSQVGWSPAAGGPYEQYF | TGCGCCAGCAGCCAAGTAGGGTGGAGTCCGGCAGCGGGAGGGCCCTACGAGCAGTACTTC
TRBJ2-7 | - | TRBD1 | TRBV7-8 | CASSYEGGQGYRSSYEQYF | TGTGCCAGCAGCTACGAGGGGGGACAGGGTTACAGAAGCTCCTACGAGCAGTACTTC
TRBJ2-1 | - | - | TRBV28 | CASTDCGSEQFF | TGTGCCAGCACCGACTGCGGAAGTGAGCAGTTCTTC
TRBJ2-3 | - | TRBD1 | TRBV29-1 | CSGKGGQMKVTDTQYF | TGCAGCGGAAAAGGGGGACAGATGAAAGTCACAGATACGCAGTATTTT
TRBJ2-5 | - | - | TRBV6-5 | CASSSPGQETQYF | TGTGCCAGCAGTTCCCCGGGCCAAGAGACCCAGTACTTC
TRBJ2-1 | once | TRBD2 | TRBV5-1 | CASSLGLADNEQFF | TGCGCCAGCAGCTTGGGTCTAGCGGACAATGAGCAGTTCTTC
TRBJ2-7 | - | - | TRBV11-2 | CASSLMMGAYEQYF | TGTGCCAGCAGCTTAATGATGGGAGCCTACGAGCAGTACTTC
TRBJ2-1 | - | TRBD2 | TRBV11-2 | CASSLTVAGEWYNEQFF | TGTGCCAGCAGCCTAACAGTAGCGGGAGAATGGTACAATGAGCAGTTCTTC
TRBJ2-2 | - | - | TRBV15 | CATSGALGGGNTGELFF | TGTGCCACCAGCGGCGCCCTGGGAGGGGGGAACACCGGGGAGCTGTTTTTT
TRBJ2-7 | - | TRBD2 | TRBV27 | CASRGIAGEPYEQYF | TGTGCCAGCCGAGGGATAGCGGGCGAGCCCTACGAGCAGTACTTC
TRBJ2-3 | - | TRBD2 | TRBV27 | CASSLLHSGGHTDTQYF | TGTGCCAGCAGTCTCCTCCACAGCGGGGGGCACACAGATACGCAGTATTTT
TRBJ1-3 | - | TRBD1 | TRBV28 | CASSAQRLLRDSKPSGNTIYF | TGTGCCAGCAGTGCCCAGCGCCTCCTCCGGGACAGTAAACCCTCTGGAAACACCATATATTTT
TRBJ1-6 | - | TRBD1 | TRBV15 | CATSRDLTGEVGSPLHF | TGTGCCACCAGCAGAGATCTGACAGGGGAGGTGGGTTCACCCCTCCACTTT
TRBJ2-1 | - | TRBD2 | TRBV11-2 | CASSFGTSGITSYNEQFF | TGTGCCAGCAGCTTCGGGACTAGCGGGATTACTTCCTACAATGAGCAGTTCTTC
TRBJ2-3 | - | TRBD1 | TRBV5-1 | CASSPGQGATTDTQYF | TGCGCCAGCAGCCCAGGACAGGGGGCGACCACAGATACGCAGTATTTT
TRBJ2-1 | - | - | TRBV10-3 | CATLLEASSGNEQFF | TGTGCCACCCTCCTGGAGGCTAGCTCTGGGAATGAGCAGTTCTTC
TRBJ2-7 | - | TRBD1 | TRBV4-2 | CASSPSRQGRPYEQYF | TGTGCCAGCAGCCCCTCCAGACAGGGGCGACCCTACGAGCAGTACTTC
TRBJ1-5 | few | - | TRBV19 | CASSIRGHQPQHF | TGTGCCAGTAGTATCAGGGGTCATCAGCCCCAGCATTTT
TRBJ2-7 | once | - | TRBV5-1 | CASSPGTYEQYF | TGCGCCAGCAGCCCCGGGACCTACGAGCAGTACTTC
TRBJ2-5 | - | TRBD2 | TRBV28 | CASSPKTSIQETQYF | TGTGCCAGCAGCCCCAAGACTAGCATTCAAGAGACCCAGTACTTC
TRBJ2-7 | - | TRBD1 | TRBV7-2 | CASSFRDRKSYEQYF | TGTGCCAGCAGCTTCCGGGACAGGAAATCTTACGAGCAGTACTTC
TRBJ1-1 | - | - | TRBV5-1 | CASSLVAGSNTEAFF | TGCGCCAGCAGCTTGGTCGCAGGGTCTAACACTGAAGCTTTCTTT
TRBJ2-3 | - | TRBD2 | TRBV4-2 | CASSQGRTSGIDPSTDTQYF | TGTGCCAGCAGCCAAGGTCGAACTAGCGGGATTGACCCTAGCACAGATACGCAGTATTTT
TRBJ2-7 | - | TRBD1 | TRBV28 | CASGRDRGTYEQYF | TGTGCCAGCGGCAGGGACAGGGGAACCTACGAGCAGTACTTC
TRBJ2-7 | - | - | TRBV5-6 | CASRAPGTYEQYF | TGTGCCAGCAGGGCGCCCGGGACCTACGAGCAGTACTTC
TRBJ1-1 | - | - | TRBV4-3 | CASSPNCCGVWVTEAFF | TGCGCCAGCAGCCCTAACTGTTGCGGGGTATGGGTCACTGAAGCTTTCTTT
TRBJ2-7 | - | - | TRBV6-1 | CASSEASLSYEQYF | TGTGCCAGCAGTGAAGCGTCCCTCTCCTACGAGCAGTACTTC
TRBJ1-4 | - | - | TRBV7-8 | CASSLHYSGEKLFF | TGTGCCAGCAGCTTACATTATAGTGGTGAAAAACTGTTTTTT
TRBJ2-1 | once | TRBD2 | TRBV28 | CASSLLAGGAYNEQFF | TGTGCCAGCAGTTTACTAGCGGGGGGGGCCTACAATGAGCAGTTCTTC
TRBJ2-3 | - | TRBD2 | TRBV10-1 | CASSVAGGKTDTQYF | TGCGCCAGCAGCGTAGCGGGAGGGAAAACAGATACGCAGTATTTT
TRBJ1-4 | - | - | TRBV7-9 | CASSLQGQNEKLFF | TGTGCCAGCAGCTTACAGGGTCAGAATGAAAAACTGTTTTTT
TRBJ1-1 | - | - | TRBV7-2 | CASSLGRNTEAFF | TGTGCCAGCAGCTTAGGCAGGAACACTGAAGCTTTCTTT
TRBJ2-7 | - | - | TRBV28 | CASSLRSTEYEQYF | TGTGCCAGCAGTCTACGGTCTACAGAGTACGAGCAGTACTTC
TRBJ1-6 | - | - | TRBV9 | CASSDGRGNSPLHF | TGTGCCAGCAGCGACGGACGCGGGAATTCACCCCTCCACTTT